Below, one TCR beta chain is given with its context. V was clipped by 5 bases and J by 4 bases; unmatched bases: 10. Germline V gene lookup returns CDR1 SGHAT and CDR2 FQDESV (reference sequence). The CDR3 sequence is 16 residues long. The record originates from a study of blood T cell repertoires in COVID-19. Overall study: PBMCs, B-cell-depleted T cells, or T cells were the source of the cDNA or gDNA that made up the material.

The data were produced by immunoSEQ multiplex PCR, yet TCRdb's version contains in-frame clones alone and is incomplete. The sample holds about 350,000 clones, 88% seen once. The chain uses TRBV11-1 and TRBJ2-1; 8 bases are a match to TRBD1. The TCR originated in a woman younger than 45 who had been exposed to COVID-19. The sequenced material came from PBMCs or T cells enriched from blood (not recorded which). This CDR3 reads CASSPPRRQGYNEQFF. The CDR3 DNA follows: TGTGCCAGCAGCCCCCCTCGTCGACAGGGGTACAATGAGCAGTTCTTC.